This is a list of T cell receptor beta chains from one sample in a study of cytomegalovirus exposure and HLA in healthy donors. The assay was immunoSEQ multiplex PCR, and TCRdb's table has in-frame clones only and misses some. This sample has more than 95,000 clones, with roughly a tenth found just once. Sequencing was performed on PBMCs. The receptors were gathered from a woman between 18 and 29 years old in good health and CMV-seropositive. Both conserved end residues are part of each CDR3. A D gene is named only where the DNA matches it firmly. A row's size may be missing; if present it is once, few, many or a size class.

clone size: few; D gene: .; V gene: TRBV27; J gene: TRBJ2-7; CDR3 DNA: TGTGCCAGCAGAGGGGGAAGCTCCTACGAGCAGTACTTC; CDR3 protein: CASRGGSSYEQYF
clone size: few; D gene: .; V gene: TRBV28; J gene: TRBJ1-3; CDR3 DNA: TGTGCCAGCAGTCCAACGGGTTCTGGAAACACCATATATTTT; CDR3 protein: CASSPTGSGNTIYF
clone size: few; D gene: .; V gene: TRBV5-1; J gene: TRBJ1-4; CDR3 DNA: TGCGCCAGCAGCTCCAACTCTGCTACTAATGAAAAACTGTTTTTT; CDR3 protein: CASSSNSATNEKLFF
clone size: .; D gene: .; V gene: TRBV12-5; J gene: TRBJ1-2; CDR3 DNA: TGTGCTAGTGGTTTGGTAGAAGGGCTGCGGGGCTATGGCTACACCTTC; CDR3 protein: CASGLVEGLRGYGYTF
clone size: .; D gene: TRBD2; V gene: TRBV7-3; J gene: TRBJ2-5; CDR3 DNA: TGTGCCAGCAGCTTAATAGGGCCGAGAGCGGGAGTCGGGGAGACCCAGTACTTC; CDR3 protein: CASSLIGPRAGVGETQYF
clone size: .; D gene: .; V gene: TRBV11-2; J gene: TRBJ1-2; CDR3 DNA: TGTGCCAGCAGCTTAGACTCCGATGGCTACACCTTC; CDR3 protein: CASSLDSDGYTF
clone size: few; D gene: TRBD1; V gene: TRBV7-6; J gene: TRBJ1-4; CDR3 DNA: TGTGCCAGCAGCCCCTGGACAGGTGACGAAAAACTGTTTTTT; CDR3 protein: CASSPWTGDEKLFF
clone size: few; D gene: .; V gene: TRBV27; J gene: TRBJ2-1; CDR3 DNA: TGTGCCAGCAGTTTAACGGTAGCAGGCTCGGGGAATGAGCAGTTCTTC; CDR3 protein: CASSLTVAGSGNEQFF
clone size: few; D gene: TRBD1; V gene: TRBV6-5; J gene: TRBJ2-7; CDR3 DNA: TGTGCCAGCAGTTATGACGGCGGCAGGGGGACCTACGAGCAGTACTTC; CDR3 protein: CASSYDGGRGTYEQYF
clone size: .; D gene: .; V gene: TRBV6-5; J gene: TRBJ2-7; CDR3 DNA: TGTGCCAGCAGTTACTCGCCCCAAGCCGCGGGCTACGAGCAGTACTTC; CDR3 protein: CASSYSPQAAGYEQYF
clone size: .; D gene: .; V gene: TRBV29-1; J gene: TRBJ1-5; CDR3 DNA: TGCAGCGTAATATTGGACAGTGGGAATCAGCCCCAGCATTTT; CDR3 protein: CSVILDSGNQPQHF
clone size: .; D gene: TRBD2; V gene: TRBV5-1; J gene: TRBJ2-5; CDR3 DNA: TGCGCCAGCAGCTTGAATGCCGGGACTAGCGGTACCCAGTACTTC; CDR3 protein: CASSLNAGTSGTQYF
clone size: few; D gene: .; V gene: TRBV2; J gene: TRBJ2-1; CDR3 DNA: TGTGCCAGCACTTCCGCCGGGGACTCTCTAGGCGATGAGCAGTTCTTC; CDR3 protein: CASTSAGDSLGDEQFF
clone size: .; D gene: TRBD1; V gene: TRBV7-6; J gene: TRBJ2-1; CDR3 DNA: TGTGCCAGCACCCCTTACCGGGACAGACAATACAATGAGCAGTTCTTC; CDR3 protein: CASTPYRDRQYNEQFF
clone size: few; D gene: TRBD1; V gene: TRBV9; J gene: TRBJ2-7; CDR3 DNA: TGTGCCAGCAGCTTAGGGACAGGGGGCTACGAGCAGTACTTC; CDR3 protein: CASSLGTGGYEQYF
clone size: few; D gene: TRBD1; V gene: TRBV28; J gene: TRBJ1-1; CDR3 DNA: TGTGCCAGCAGTTCTTGGTTCACAGGGGAGACTGAAGCTTTCTTT; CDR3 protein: CASSSWFTGETEAFF
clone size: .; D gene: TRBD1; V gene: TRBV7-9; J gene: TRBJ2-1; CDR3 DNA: TGTGCCAGCAGCTTCGGGACAGGATACAATGAGCAGTTCTTC; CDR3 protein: CASSFGTGYNEQFF
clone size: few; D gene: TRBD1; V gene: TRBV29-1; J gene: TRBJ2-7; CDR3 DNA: TGCAGCGTTTCGGGACAGGGGCTCCACGAGCAGTACTTC; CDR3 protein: CSVSGQGLHEQYF
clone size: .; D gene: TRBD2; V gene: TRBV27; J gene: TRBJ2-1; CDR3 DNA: TGTGCCAGCAGTTGGTTCCGAGCGGGAGGGGCCAATGAGCAGTTCTTC; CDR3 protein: CASSWFRAGGANEQFF
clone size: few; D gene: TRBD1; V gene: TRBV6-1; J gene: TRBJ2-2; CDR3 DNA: TGTGCCAGCCGAGAGGGGGCGTTCGGGGAGCTGTTTTTT; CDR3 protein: CASREGAFGELFF
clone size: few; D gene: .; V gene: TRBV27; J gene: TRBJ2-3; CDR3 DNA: TGTGCCAGCAGTTCTATACCCCCACTAGTTTACACGCAGTATTTT; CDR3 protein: CASSSIPPLVYTQYF
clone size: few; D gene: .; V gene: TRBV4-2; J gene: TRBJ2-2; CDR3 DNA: TGTGCCAGCAGCCAAGAAGGACTTTCCATCACCGGGGAGCTGTTTTTT; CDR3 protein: CASSQEGLSITGELFF
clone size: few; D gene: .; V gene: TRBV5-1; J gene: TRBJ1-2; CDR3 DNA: TGCGCCAGCAGCTTTTCGACAGTTTTGGAAGGCTACACCTTC; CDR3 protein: CASSFSTVLEGYTF
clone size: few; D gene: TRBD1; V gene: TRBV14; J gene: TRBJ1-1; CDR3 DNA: TGTGCCAGCAGCCATGCTGACAGGGGAGCTTTCTTT; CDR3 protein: CASSHADRGAFF
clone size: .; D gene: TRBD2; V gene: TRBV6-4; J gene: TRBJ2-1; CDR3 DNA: TGTGCCAGCAGTGACGGAGCGGGAGGAGGGGGAGATGAGCAGTTCTTC; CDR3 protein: CASSDGAGGGGDEQFF
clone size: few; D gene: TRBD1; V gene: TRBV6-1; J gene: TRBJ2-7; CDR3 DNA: TGTGCCAGCAGTGAATTTGACAGGGGGCTATGGGAGCAGTACTTC; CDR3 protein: CASSEFDRGLWEQYF
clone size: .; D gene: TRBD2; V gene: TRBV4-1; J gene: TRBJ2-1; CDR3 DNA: TGCGCCAGCAGGCTAGCGGGAGGCGAGGAGCAGTTCTTC; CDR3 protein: CASRLAGGEEQFF
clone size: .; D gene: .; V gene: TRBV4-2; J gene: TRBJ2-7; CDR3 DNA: TGTGCCAGCAGCCAAGAAGGAAGTAGCGGAACCTACGAGCAGTACTTC; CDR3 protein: CASSQEGSSGTYEQYF
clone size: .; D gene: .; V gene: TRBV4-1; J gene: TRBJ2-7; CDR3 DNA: TGCGCCAGCAGCCAAGTTTTTTCCCAGGGCGAGCAGTACTTC; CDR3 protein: CASSQVFSQGEQYF
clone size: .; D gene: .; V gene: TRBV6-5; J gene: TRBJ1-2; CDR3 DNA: TGTGCCAGCAGTTACAGTCAGAACTATGGCTACACCTTC; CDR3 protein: CASSYSQNYGYTF
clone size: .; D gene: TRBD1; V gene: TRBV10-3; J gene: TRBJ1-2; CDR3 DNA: TGTGCCATCAGTATGGACAGGGCCGAGGGCTACACCTTC; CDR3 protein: CAISMDRAEGYTF
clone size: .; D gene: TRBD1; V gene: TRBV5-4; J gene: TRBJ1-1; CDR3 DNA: TGTGCCAGCAGCTTTTTGGGACAGGGGGCGTCGGGAACTGAAGCTTTCTTT; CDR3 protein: CASSFLGQGASGTEAFF
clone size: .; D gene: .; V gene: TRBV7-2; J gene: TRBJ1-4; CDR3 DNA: TGTGCCAGCAGCTCCCCCTCAGAGGGTAAACTGTTTTTT; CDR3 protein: CASSSPSEGKLFF
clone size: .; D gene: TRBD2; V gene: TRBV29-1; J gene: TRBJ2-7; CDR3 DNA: TGCAGCGTTCTGCGGGGGGACTACGAGCAGTACTTC; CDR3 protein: CSVLRGDYEQYF
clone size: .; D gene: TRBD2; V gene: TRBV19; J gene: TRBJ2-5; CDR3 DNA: TGTGCCACCAGGGAGGGCCGTTGGCAAGAGACCCAGTACTTC; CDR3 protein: CATREGRWQETQYF
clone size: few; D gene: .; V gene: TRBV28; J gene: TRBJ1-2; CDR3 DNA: TGTGCCAGCAGCGAGACCCCAGGGGTTGAAGGCTACACCTTC; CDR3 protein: CASSETPGVEGYTF
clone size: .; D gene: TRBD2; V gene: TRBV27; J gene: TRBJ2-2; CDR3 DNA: TGTGCCAGCTCCCCGGGCGGGAGGGCCATGGGCGGGGAGCTGTTTTTT; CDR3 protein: CASSPGGRAMGGELFF
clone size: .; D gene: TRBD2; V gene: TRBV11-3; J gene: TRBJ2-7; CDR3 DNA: TGTGCCAGCAGCCCCGAGACTAGCGGGACGTCCTACGAGCAGTACTTC; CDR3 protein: CASSPETSGTSYEQYF
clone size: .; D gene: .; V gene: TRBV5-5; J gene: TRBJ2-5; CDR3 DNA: TGTGCCAGCATCCTCGAAACAGGCCCTGATGTTACCCAGTACTTC; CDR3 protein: CASILETGPDVTQYF
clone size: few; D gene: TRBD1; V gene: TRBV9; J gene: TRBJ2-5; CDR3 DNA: TGTGCCAGCAGCGCCGGGACAGGGGGAGGAGAGACCCAGTACTTC; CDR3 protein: CASSAGTGGGETQYF
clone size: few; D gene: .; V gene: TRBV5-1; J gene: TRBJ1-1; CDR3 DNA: TGCGCCAGCAGCTTTTGGCAGATGAACACTGAAGCTTTCTTT; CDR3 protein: CASSFWQMNTEAFF
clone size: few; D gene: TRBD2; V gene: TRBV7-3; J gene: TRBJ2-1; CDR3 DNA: TGTGCCAGCAGCTTAATTGGGACTAGCGGGAGGGATTCCTACAATGAGCAGTTCTTC; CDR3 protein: CASSLIGTSGRDSYNEQFF
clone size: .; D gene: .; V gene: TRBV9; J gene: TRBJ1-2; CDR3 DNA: TGTGCCAGCAGCCCTAGCTACTGGACTGATCATGGCTACACCTTC; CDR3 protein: CASSPSYWTDHGYTF
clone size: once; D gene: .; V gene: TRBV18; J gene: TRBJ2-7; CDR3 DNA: TGTGCCAGCTCACCGGAACCTCCAGGTTCCGGCTACGAGCAGTACTTC; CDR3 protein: CASSPEPPGSGYEQYF
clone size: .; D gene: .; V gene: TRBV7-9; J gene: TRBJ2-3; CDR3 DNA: TGTGCCAGCAGCCGAGGGTCCGGGACACAAATGGATACGCAGTATTTT; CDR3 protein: CASSRGSGTQMDTQYF
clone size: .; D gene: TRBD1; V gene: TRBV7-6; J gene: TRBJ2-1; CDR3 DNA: TGTGCCAGCAGCTGGGGACAGGGGGCCTACAATGAGCAGTTCTTC; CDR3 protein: CASSWGQGAYNEQFF
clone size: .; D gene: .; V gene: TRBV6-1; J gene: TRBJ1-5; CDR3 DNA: TGTGGGGCGGGCTCAGACGGGGAAGGCAATCAGCCCCAGCATTTT; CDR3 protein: CGAGSDGEGNQPQHF
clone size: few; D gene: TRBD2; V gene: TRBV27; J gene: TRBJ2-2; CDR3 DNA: TGTGCCGGCAGTTTAGTGACTAGCGGCACCGGGGAGCTGTTTTTT; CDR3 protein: CAGSLVTSGTGELFF
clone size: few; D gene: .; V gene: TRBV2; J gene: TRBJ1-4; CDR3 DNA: TGTGCCCAAGCGGGGGGGCGTCGCGAAAAACTGTTTTTT; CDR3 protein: CAQAGGRREKLFF
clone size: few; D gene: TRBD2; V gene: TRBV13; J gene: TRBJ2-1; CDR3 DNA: TGTGCCAGCAGCTTAGGGCTAGCGGGAACCGGTGAGCAGTTCTTC; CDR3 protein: CASSLGLAGTGEQFF
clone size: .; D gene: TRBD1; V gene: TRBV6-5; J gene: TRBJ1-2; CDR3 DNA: TGTGCCAGCAGTTCCGCAGGGGGGAGCTATGGCTACACCTTC; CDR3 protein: CASSSAGGSYGYTF
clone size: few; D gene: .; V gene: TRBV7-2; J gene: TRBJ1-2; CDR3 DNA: TGTGCCAGCGCGGTTCCTCGGGGCTACACCTTC; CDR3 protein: CASAVPRGYTF